Listed below are T cell receptor beta chains from one sample, sequenced in a study of T cells in Graves' hyperthyroidism and ophthalmopathy. TCRdb re-derived calls from the multiplex PCR reads in MiXCR, one entry per CDR3 protein. Of 550,000 to 700,000 distinct CDR3 sequences in the sample, about 15% were seen once. Specimen: blood. The receptors originated from a middle-aged woman with Graves' ophthalmopathy. Both conserved end residues are part of each CDR3. D genes are given only for firm matches. Size is stated for part of the rows, as once, few or many counts, or as a class when the clone is expanded.

>TRBD1|TRBV29-1|.|TRBJ1-2
CSVRTGGAAGYTF
TGCAGCGTTCGGACAGGGGGCGCGGCTGGCTACACCTTC
>.|TRBV10-3|many|TRBJ2-7
CATSKGRSPTEQYF
TGTGCCACTTCTAAGGGAAGGAGCCCGACGGAGCAGTACTTC
>.|TRBV30|many|TRBJ1-1
CAWSAQTNTEAFF
TGTGCCTGGAGCGCACAGACGAACACTGAAGCTTTCTTT
>.|TRBV6-2/TRBV6-3|many|TRBJ2-7
CASSYWAASYEQYF
TGTGCCAGCAGTTACTGGGCGGCCTCCTACGAGCAGTACTTC
>TRBD2|TRBV28|many|TRBJ2-5
CASNGREYKTQYF
TGTGCCAGCAACGGGCGGGAGTACAAGACCCAGTACTTC
>TRBD1|TRBV4-3|.|TRBJ2-7
CASSQEWGQNSYEQYF
TGCGCCAGCAGCCAAGAGTGGGGACAGAACTCCTACGAGCAGTACTTC
>.|TRBV30|.|TRBJ2-5
CAWTGTENLRTQYF
TGTGCCTGGACCGGGACGGAGAACCTGAGGACCCAGTACTTC
>.|TRBV11-3|many|TRBJ2-2
CASSSLQGNTGELFF
TGTGCCAGCAGCTCATTACAGGGGAACACCGGGGAGCTGTTTTTT
>.|TRBV6-1|.|TRBJ2-5
CASSIGRLQETQYF
TGTGCCAGCAGTATAGGACGTCTCCAAGAGACCCAGTACTTC
>TRBD1|TRBV15|few|TRBJ2-2
CVTSVNDRDRAYTGELFF
TGTGTCACCAGCGTTAACGACCGGGACAGGGCTTACACCGGGGAGCTGTTTTTT
>.|TRBV6-2/TRBV6-3|many|TRBJ1-1
CASSFPSDNSGTEAFF
TGTGCCAGCAGTTTTCCCTCGGACAACTCCGGCACTGAAGCTTTCTTT
>TRBD1|TRBV6-5|.|TRBJ2-7
CASSTEGQGVDEQYF
TGTGCCAGCAGTACCGAGGGACAGGGGGTCGACGAGCAGTACTTC
>.|TRBV7-9|many|TRBJ1-2
CASSYGTETMGYTF
TGTGCCAGCAGCTACGGGACGGAGACTATGGGCTACACCTTC
>.|TRBV20-1|few|TRBJ2-7
CSASFSGGPYEQCF
TGCAGTGCTAGTTTCTCTGGCGGGCCTTACGAGCAGTGCTTC
>.|TRBV6-2/TRBV6-3|many|TRBJ1-2
CASSYRDAYGYTF
TGTGCCAGCAGTTACCGGGACGCCTATGGCTACACCTTC
>TRBD1|TRBV12-3/TRBV12-4|many|TRBJ1-5
CASSRTGGTQPQHF
TGTGCCAGCAGCCGGACAGGGGGGACGCAGCCCCAGCATTTT
>.|TRBV29-1|many|TRBJ2-5
CSVSVPAETQYF
TGCAGCGTTAGTGTCCCTGCCGAGACCCAGTACTTC
>.|TRBV12-3/TRBV12-4|many|TRBJ1-2
CASSSGDRGMGGYTF
TGTGCCAGCAGTTCCGGGGACCGCGGTATGGGGGGCTACACCTTC
>TRBD1|TRBV28|many|TRBJ1-2
CASSWGGQGDGYTF
TGTGCCAGCAGTTGGGGGGGACAGGGCGATGGCTACACCTTC
>.|TRBV28|.|TRBJ2-7
CASSQAGRKSYEQYF
TGTGCCAGCAGTCAGGCCGGGCGGAAAAGTTACGAGCAGTACTTC
>.|TRBV6-1|many|TRBJ2-7
CASSERDSLPYEQYF
TGTGCCAGCAGTGAGCGGGACAGCCTTCCCTACGAGCAGTACTTC
>.|TRBV4-2|.|TRBJ2-2
CASSQELSANTGELFF
TGTGCCAGCAGCCAAGAACTCAGCGCGAACACCGGGGAGCTGTTTTTT
>TRBD1|TRBV6-2/TRBV6-3|many|TRBJ1-5
CASTDTRGQGNNQPQHF
TGTGCCAGCACCGACACCCGAGGACAGGGCAACAATCAGCCCCAGCATTTT
>.|TRBV20-1|many|TRBJ2-2
CSARDYGENTGELFF
TGCAGTGCTAGAGATTATGGGGAGAACACCGGGGAGCTGTTTTTT
>TRBD1|TRBV12-3/TRBV12-4|.|TRBJ2-5
CATEGQGKGTQYF
TGTGCCACAGAGGGACAGGGAAAGGGGACCCAGTACTTC
>TRBD1|TRBV7-9|many|TRBJ1-1
CASGRGFTEAFF
TGTGCTTCCGGCAGGGGGTTTACTGAAGCTTTCTTT
>.|TRBV12-3/TRBV12-4|many|TRBJ2-7
CASSLAHTGRQYF
TGTGCCAGCAGTTTAGCTCATACCGGGCGGCAGTACTTC
>TRBD2|TRBV11-2|many|TRBJ2-4
CASSPPAGRDIQYF
TGTGCCAGCAGCCCGCCAGCGGGAAGGGACATTCAGTACTTC
>.|TRBV9|many|TRBJ2-7
CASSVTGAGGYEQYF
TGTGCCAGCAGCGTAACAGGGGCGGGGGGCTACGAGCAGTACTTC
>TRBD2|TRBV3-1|.|TRBJ2-7
CASSQTSGWEQYF
TGTGCCAGCAGCCAGACTAGCGGTTGGGAGCAGTACTTC
>.|TRBV5-1|many|TRBJ1-5
CASSLTLGAGQPQHF
TGCGCCAGCAGCTTAACGTTGGGGGCGGGTCAGCCCCAGCATTTT
>TRBD1|TRBV7-3|.|TRBJ1-6
CASSLGQGTSPLHF
TGTGCCAGCAGCTTGGGACAGGGAACTTCACCCCTCCACTTT
>TRBD2|TRBV25-1|.|TRBJ2-1
CASSLPFGREYNEQFF
TGTGCCAGCAGTTTACCGTTCGGGAGGGAGTACAATGAGCAGTTCTTC
>TRBD1|TRBV28|many|TRBJ1-2
CASSVGGGQGLHGYTF
TGTGCCAGCAGTGTAGGGGGGGGACAGGGTCTTCATGGCTACACCTTC
>.|TRBV7-2|many|TRBJ2-7
CASSQGLNPYEQYF
TGTGCCAGCAGCCAGGGACTCAATCCCTACGAGCAGTACTTC
>TRBD1|TRBV28|many|TRBJ1-1
CASIGTGTLVTEAFF
TGTGCCAGCATCGGGACAGGGACTTTGGTCACTGAAGCTTTCTTT
>.|TRBV4-3|many|TRBJ1-1
CASSQDMGLNTEAFF
TGCGCCAGCAGCCAAGATATGGGATTGAACACTGAAGCTTTCTTT
>.|TRBV29-1|few|TRBJ2-7
CSVLTARDEQYF
TGCAGCGTCCTCACGGCCCGGGACGAGCAGTACTTC
>TRBD1|TRBV13|few|TRBJ2-7
CASSLGQGMGEQYF
TGTGCCAGCAGCTTAGGACAGGGGATGGGCGAGCAGTACTTC
>.|TRBV4-1|many|TRBJ1-1
CASSQEVQFNTEAFF
TGCGCCAGCAGCCAAGAAGTACAGTTTAACACTGAAGCTTTCTTT
>.|TRBV10-2|.|TRBJ1-6
CASSVDLDSPLHF
TGCGCCAGCAGTGTGGACTTAGATTCACCCCTCCACTTT
>.|TRBV4-2|.|TRBJ2-5
CASSQDWVGVRETQYF
TGTGCCAGCAGCCAAGATTGGGTGGGGGTCCGTGAGACCCAGTACTTC
>TRBD1|TRBV4-3|.|TRBJ1-2
CASSQESPGQGTYGYTF
TGCGCCAGCAGCCAAGAGTCGCCGGGACAGGGGACCTATGGCTACACCTTC
>.|TRBV12-3/TRBV12-4|many|TRBJ2-7
CASSFSGRWEQYF
TGTGCCAGCAGTTTTAGCGGCCGGTGGGAGCAGTACTTC
>.|TRBV5-1|few|TRBJ1-2
CASSFGGGVGLSYGYTF
TGCGCCAGCAGCTTCGGGGGAGGAGTGGGACTAAGCTATGGCTACACCTTC
>TRBD1|TRBV15|many|TRBJ2-4
CATSRVGTDIQYF
TGTGCCACCAGCAGAGTGGGGACAGACATTCAGTACTTC
>.|TRBV6-1|few|TRBJ1-1
CASIGTTGYTEAFF
TGTGCCAGCATCGGAACCACAGGGTACACTGAAGCTTTCTTT
>TRBD1|TRBV6-5|many|TRBJ1-1
CASSYGDRGLGDTEAFF
TGTGCCAGCAGTTATGGGGACAGGGGGCTAGGGGACACTGAAGCTTTCTTT
>.|TRBV27|many|TRBJ1-2
CASSLNSYHGYTF
TGTGCCAGCAGTTTAAACAGCTATCATGGCTACACCTTC
>.|TRBV6-1|.|TRBJ1-5
CASNQHSNQPQHF
TGTGCCAGCAATCAACATAGCAATCAGCCCCAGCATTTT
>.|TRBV5-1|.|TRBJ1-1
CASSSSRTEAFF
TGCGCCAGCAGCTCAAGTAGAACTGAAGCTTTCTTT
>.|TRBV7-8|many|TRBJ2-3
CASSGTTHGSSTDTQYF
TGTGCCAGCTCGGGAACCACACACGGGAGCAGCACAGATACGCAGTATTTT
>.|TRBV19|many|TRBJ1-1
CASSLQTNTEAFF
TGTGCCAGTAGTCTACAGACGAACACTGAAGCTTTCTTT
>.|TRBV7-2|many|TRBJ2-7
CASSLVGQVTYEQYF
TGTGCCAGCAGCTTAGTGGGGCAGGTAACGTACGAGCAGTACTTC